This T cell receptor beta chain was profiled in a study of CD8 T cells in Susac syndrome. Reverse transcription of about 0.45 to 1 ug RNA was performed with random hexamers. A single record per CDR3 protein comes from TCRdb applying MiXCR to the immunoSEQ multiplex PCR reads. The sample contains 160,000 or so distinct CDR3 sequences, roughly 92% of which appear only once. The CDR3 is 13 residues long. V gave up 5 bases and J gave up 7 bases; unmatched junction bases: 9. CDR1 DFQATT and CDR2 SNEGSKA come from the germline V gene (reference sequence). Both CD4+ and CD8+ T cells were negatively isolated, and TEMRA cells underwent FACS enrichment.

Sequencing was done on a sample of CD4+ T cells from PBMCs. The sequence derives from a human donor with Susac syndrome. This rearrangement joins TRBV20-1 to TRBJ2-7; TRBD1 matches 9 bases. The CDR3 sequence: CSASRDRVWEQYF. CDR3 nucleotide sequence: TGCAGTGCTTCCCGGGACAGGGTATGGGAGCAGTACTTC.